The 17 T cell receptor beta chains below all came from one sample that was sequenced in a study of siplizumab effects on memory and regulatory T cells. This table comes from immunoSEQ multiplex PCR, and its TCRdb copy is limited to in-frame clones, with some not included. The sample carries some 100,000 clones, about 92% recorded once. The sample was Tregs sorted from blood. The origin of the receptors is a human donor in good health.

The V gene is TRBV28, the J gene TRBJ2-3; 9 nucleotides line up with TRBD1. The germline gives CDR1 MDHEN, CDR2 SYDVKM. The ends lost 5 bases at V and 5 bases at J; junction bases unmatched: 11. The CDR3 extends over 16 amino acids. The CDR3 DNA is TGTGCCAGCAGTCTTAGGACAGGGGCCTACTTAGATACGCAGTATTTT. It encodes CASSLRTGAYLDTQYF.

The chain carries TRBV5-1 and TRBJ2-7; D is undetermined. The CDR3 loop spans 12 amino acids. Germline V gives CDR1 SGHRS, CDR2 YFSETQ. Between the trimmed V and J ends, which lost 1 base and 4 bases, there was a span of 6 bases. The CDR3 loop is CASSLIRYEQYF. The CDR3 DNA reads TGCGCCAGCAGCTTGATCCGGTACGAGCAGTACTTC.

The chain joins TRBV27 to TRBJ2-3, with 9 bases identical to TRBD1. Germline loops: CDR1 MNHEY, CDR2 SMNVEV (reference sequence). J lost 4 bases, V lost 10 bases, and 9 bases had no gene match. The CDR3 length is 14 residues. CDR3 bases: TGTGCCACTAGACGACAGGGGGTTCCAGATACGCAGTATTTT. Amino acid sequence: CATRRQGVPDTQYF.

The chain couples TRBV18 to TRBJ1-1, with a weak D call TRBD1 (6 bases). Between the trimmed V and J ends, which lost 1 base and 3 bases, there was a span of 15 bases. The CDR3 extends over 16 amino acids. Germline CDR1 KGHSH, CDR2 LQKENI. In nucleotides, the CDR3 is TGTGCCAGCTCACCACAACAGAGGGGGTGGGACACTGAAGCTTTCTTT. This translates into CASSPQQRGWDTEAFF.

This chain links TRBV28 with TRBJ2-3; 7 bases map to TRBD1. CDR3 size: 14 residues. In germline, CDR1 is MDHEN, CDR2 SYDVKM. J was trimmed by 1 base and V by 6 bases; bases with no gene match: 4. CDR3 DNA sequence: TGTGCCAGCAGCCGAACAGGGGGCACAGATACGCAGTATTTT. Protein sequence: CASSRTGGTDTQYF.

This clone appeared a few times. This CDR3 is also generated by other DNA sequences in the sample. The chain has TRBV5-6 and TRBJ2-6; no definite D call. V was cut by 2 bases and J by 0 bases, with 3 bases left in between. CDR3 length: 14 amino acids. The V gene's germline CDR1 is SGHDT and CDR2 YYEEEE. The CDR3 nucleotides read TGTGCCAGCAGCTTAGTCTCTGGGGCCAACGTCCTGACTTTC. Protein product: CASSLVSGANVLTF.

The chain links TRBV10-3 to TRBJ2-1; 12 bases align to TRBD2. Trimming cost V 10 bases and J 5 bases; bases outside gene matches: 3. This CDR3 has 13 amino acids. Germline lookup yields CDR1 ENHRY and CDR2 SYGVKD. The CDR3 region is CATLAGGDNEQFF. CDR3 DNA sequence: TGTGCCACGCTAGCGGGAGGGGACAATGAGCAGTTCTTC.

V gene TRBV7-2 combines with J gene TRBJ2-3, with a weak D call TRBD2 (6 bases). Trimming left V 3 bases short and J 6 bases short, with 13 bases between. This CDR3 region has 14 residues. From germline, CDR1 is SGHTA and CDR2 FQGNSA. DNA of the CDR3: TGTGCCAGCAGCTTTGCGGGGCCGGCGGATACGCAGTATTTT. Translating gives CASSFAGPADTQYF. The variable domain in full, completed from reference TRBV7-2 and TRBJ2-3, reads GAGVSQSPSNKVTEKGKDVELRCDPISGHTALYWYRQSLGQGLEFLIYFQGNSAPDKSGLPSDRFSAERTGGSVSTLTIQRTQQEDSAVYLCASSFAGPADTQYFGPGTRLTVL.

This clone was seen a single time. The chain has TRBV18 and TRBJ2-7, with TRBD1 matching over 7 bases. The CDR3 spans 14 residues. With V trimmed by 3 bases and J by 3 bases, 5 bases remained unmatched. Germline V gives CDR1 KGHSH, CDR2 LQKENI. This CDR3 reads CASSPQGGLYEQYF. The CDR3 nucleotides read TGTGCCAGCTCACCCCAAGGGGGCCTCTACGAGCAGTACTTC.

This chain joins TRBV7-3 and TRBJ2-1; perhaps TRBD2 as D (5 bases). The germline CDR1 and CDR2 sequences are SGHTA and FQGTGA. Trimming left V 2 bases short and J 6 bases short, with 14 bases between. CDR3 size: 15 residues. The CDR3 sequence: CASSLSGGALNEQFF. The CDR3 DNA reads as TGTGCCAGCAGCTTATCAGGAGGAGCGCTCAATGAGCAGTTCTTC.

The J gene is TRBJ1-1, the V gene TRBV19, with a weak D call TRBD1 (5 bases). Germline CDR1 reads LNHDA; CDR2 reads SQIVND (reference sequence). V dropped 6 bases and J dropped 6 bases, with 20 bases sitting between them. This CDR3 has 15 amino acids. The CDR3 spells CASSPSRQGGAEAFF. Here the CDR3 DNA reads TGTGCCAGTAGCCCCTCTCGGCAGGGCGGGGCTGAAGCTTTCTTT.

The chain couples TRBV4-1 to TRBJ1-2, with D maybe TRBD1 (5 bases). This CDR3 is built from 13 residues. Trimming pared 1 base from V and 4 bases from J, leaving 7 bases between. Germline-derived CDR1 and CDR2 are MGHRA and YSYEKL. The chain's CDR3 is CASSQGQLYGYTF. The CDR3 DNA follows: TGCGCCAGCAGCCAAGGACAGCTCTATGGCTACACCTTC.

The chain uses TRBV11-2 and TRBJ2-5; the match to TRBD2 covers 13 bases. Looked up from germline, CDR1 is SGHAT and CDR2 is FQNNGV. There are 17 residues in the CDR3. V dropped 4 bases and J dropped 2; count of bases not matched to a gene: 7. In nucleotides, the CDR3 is TGTGCCAGCAGCTACTGGACTAGCGGGAGTGGGCAAGAGACCCAGTACTTC. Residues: CASSYWTSGSGQETQYF. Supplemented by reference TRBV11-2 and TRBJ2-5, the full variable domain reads EAGVAQSPRYKIIEKRQSVAFWCNPISGHATLYWYQQILGQGPKLLIQFQNNGVVDDSQLPKDRFSAERLKGVDSTLKIQPAKLEDSAVYLCASSYWTSGSGQETQYFGPGTRLLVL.

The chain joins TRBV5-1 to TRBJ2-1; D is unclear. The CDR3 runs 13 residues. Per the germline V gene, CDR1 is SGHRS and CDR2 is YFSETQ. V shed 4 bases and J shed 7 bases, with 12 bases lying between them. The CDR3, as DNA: TGCGCCAGCAGCCTCTCGAGAAATAATGAGCAGTTCTTC. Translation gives CASSLSRNNEQFF. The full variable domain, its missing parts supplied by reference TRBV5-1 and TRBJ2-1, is KAGVTQTPRYLIKTRGQQVTLSCSPISGHRSVSWYQQTPGQGLQFLFEYFSETQRNKGNFPGRFSGRQFSNSRSEMNVSTLELGDSALYLCASSLSRNNEQFFGPGTRLTVL.

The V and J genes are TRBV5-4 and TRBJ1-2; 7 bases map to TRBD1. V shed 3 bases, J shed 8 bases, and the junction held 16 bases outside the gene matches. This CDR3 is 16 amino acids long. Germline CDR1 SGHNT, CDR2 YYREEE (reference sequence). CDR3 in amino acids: CASSSLTRQGVSGYTF. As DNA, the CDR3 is TGTGCCAGCAGCTCATTAACTCGACAGGGTGTAAGCGGCTACACCTTC. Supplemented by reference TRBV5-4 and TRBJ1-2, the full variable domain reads ETGVTQSPTHLIKTRGQQVTLRCSSQSGHNTVSWYQQALGQGPQFIFQYYREEENGRGNFPPRFSGLQFPNYSSELNVNALELDDSALYLCASSSLTRQGVSGYTFGSGTRLTVV.

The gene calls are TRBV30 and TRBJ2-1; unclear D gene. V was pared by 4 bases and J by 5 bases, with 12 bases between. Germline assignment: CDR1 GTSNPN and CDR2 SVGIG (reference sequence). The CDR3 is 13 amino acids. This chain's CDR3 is CAWTPRRNNEQFF. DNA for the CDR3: TGTGCCTGGACTCCCCGCCGGAACAATGAGCAGTTCTTC.

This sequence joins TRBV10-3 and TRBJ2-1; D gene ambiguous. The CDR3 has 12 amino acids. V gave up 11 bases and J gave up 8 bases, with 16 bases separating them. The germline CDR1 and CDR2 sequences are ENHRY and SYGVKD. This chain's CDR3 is CAVSDGRDEQFF. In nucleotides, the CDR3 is TGTGCCGTCTCGGACGGTAGGGATGAGCAGTTCTTC.